This T cell receptor beta chain was obtained from a study of T cell changes during pregnancy in multiple sclerosis. V lost 5 bases and J lost 8, with 12 bases in between. Looked up from germline, CDR1 is SEHNR and CDR2 is FQNEAQ (reference sequence). The CDR3 spans 13 residues. Some clones are missing from TCRdb's copy, which holds only in-frame ones; the method was immunoSEQ multiplex PCR. The table has about 81,000 clones, 94% seen once; the top ten hold around 2.5%. This clonotype was obtained from a female donor with multiple sclerosis, enrolled in a pregnancy study. This specimen was peripheral blood, taken in the third trimester of pregnancy. The chain is built from TRBV7-9 and TRBJ1-4; D gene unclear. CDR3 coding DNA: TGTGCCAGCAGCCATGTCATGGAGGAAAAACTGTTTTTT. Its translation: CASSHVMEEKLFF.